Below are 26 T cell receptor beta chains sequenced from a single sample in a study of response to subunit inactivated influenza vaccine. In TCRdb, the RT-PCR reads were re-called with MiXCR into one record per CDR3 protein. The sample carries a few hundred thousand distinct CDR3 sequences, more than 9% recorded once. Material: non-naive T cells sorted from PBMCs, obtained around 14 days before vaccination. The source of these receptors is a man aged 50-60 years who received an inactivated influenza vaccine.

This clonotype was seen ten or more times. The J gene is TRBJ2-5, the V gene TRBV7-9; maybe TRBD1 (5 bases). Trimming removed 5 bases at V and 13 bases at J, with 17 bases between. This CDR3 is 12 amino acids long. The germline CDR1 and CDR2 sequences are SEHNR and FQNEAQ (reference sequence). CDR3: CASSAAGASMYF. In DNA form, the CDR3 reads TGTGCCAGCAGCGCCGCTGGGGCTTCAATGTACTTC.

CDR3 loop: CSANGLAGAYEQYF. The CDR3 coding sequence is TGCAGTGCTAATGGACTAGCGGGGGCCTACGAGCAGTACTTC. J is TRBJ2-7 and V is TRBV20-1, with 13 bases aligning to TRBD2. V was pared by 4 bases and J by 2 bases, with 2 bases of the junction left unmatched. The CDR3 is 14 residues long. CDR1 is DFQATT and CDR2 is SNEGSKA in the germline V gene (reference sequence).

This clonotype was counted a few times. The chain couples TRBV10-3 to TRBJ1-2; D remains unclear. V shed 1 base and J shed 5 bases, with 14 bases lying between them. Germline V lookup: CDR1 ENHRY, CDR2 SYGVKD. The CDR3 loop spans 15 amino acids. In DNA, the CDR3 is TGTGCCATCAGTGAGTGGTCCGACGGGGTATATGGCTACACCTTC. It translates to CAISEWSDGVYGYTF.

This clonotype occurred many times. The J gene is TRBJ2-2, the V gene TRBV29-1; possible D gene TRBD2, 5 bases. The V gene's germline CDR1 is SQVTM and CDR2 ANQGSEA. The CDR3 covers 13 residues. V was cut by 3 bases and J by 4 bases, with 9 bases left in between. CDR3 residues: CSVEGSSTGELFF. Here the CDR3 DNA reads TGCAGCGTTGAGGGGAGTTCCACCGGGGAGCTGTTTTTT.

CDR3 bases: TGCAGCGTTGGTGCCTACTCCTACGAGCAGTACTTC. Protein product: CSVGAYSYEQYF. This chain links TRBV29-1 with TRBJ2-7; D is uncertain. CDR3 size: 12 residues. In germline, CDR1 is SQVTM, CDR2 ANQGSEA. V lost 4 bases and J lost 0, with 7 bases in between.

The chain recombines TRBV10-3 with TRBJ1-4; D possibly corresponds to TRBD1 (5 bases). The CDR3 sequence is 14 residues long. V was trimmed by 2 bases and J by 8 bases, leaving 12 bases between them. Germline CDR1 is ENHRY and CDR2 is SYGVKD. CDR3 in amino acids: CAISESQGNEKLFF. The CDR3, as DNA: TGTGCCATCAGTGAGAGCCAGGGTAACGAAAAACTGTTTTTT.

This clonotype was recorded a few times. The V call is TRBV28, the J call TRBJ1-2; the match to TRBD1 covers 10 bases. The CDR3 totals 14 residues. In germline, CDR1 is MDHEN, CDR2 SYDVKM. V was clipped by 5 bases and J by 4 bases; unmatched bases: 4. The CDR3 bases are TGTGCCAGCAGTGACAGGGGGCGCTTCTATGGCTACACCTTC. Protein product: CASSDRGRFYGYTF.

The V call is TRBV25-1, the J call TRBJ1-4; 10 positions match TRBD1. The V segment lost 4 bases and the J segment 7 bases; nucleotides outside the gene matches: 12. Germline CDR1 is MGHDK and CDR2 is SYGVNS. CDR3 length: 17 amino acids. CDR3 sequence reads: CASSGSRDRGRSEKLFF. CDR3 nucleotide sequence: TGTGCCAGCAGTGGGTCCCGGGACAGGGGCCGGAGTGAAAAACTGTTTTTT.

The rearrangement joins TRBV20-1 to TRBJ2-1; weak D call: TRBD2 (6 bases). Per the germline V gene, CDR1 is DFQATT and CDR2 is SNEGSKA (reference sequence). The V gene lost 0 bases and the J gene lost 5 bases, with 17 bases spanning the gap. CDR3 size: 16 residues. The CDR3 region is CSAREYRRATHNEQFF. The CDR3 region has the DNA TGCAGTGCTAGAGAGTACAGGAGGGCAACCCACAATGAGCAGTTCTTC.

V gene TRBV27 combines with J gene TRBJ2-7; no reliable D call. The V end was cut by 6 bases, the J end by 2 bases, with 20 bases between. This CDR3 is built from 16 residues. Germline CDR1 reads MNHEY; CDR2 reads SMNVEV (reference sequence). The CDR3 region has the DNA TGTGCCAGCAGCTCCTTCCAAGAGACTGGAACCTACGAGCAGTACTTC. This sequence encodes CASSSFQETGTYEQYF.

This clonotype has a count of ten or more. This rearrangement joins TRBV28 to TRBJ1-2; tentative D call: TRBD1 (5 bases). Germline CDR1 and CDR2: MDHEN and SYDVKM. Trimming removed 1 base from V and 1 base from J, with 19 bases in between. The CDR3 is made up of 18 amino acids. CDR3 DNA: TGTGCCAGCAGTTTATTGTGGGACCCGGAAGGAGTTAACTATGGCTACACCTTC. This encodes CASSLLWDPEGVNYGYTF.

This clonotype has more than one count but fewer than ten. The V gene is TRBV12-3 or TRBV12-4, the J gene TRBJ1-1; D perhaps matches TRBD1 (5 bases). V lost 7 bases to trimming and J lost 3 bases, with 12 bases between them. The CDR3 extends over 13 amino acids. CDR3 sequence (DNA): TGTGCCAGCACCTCGGGGGTTTACACTGAAGCTTTCTTT. Protein product: CASTSGVYTEAFF.

This clonotype occurred a few times. This chain connects TRBV6-5 to TRBJ1-1, with D maybe TRBD1 (5 bases). The CDR3 is 16 residues long. Germline CDR1 is MNHEY and CDR2 is SVGAGI. The V end was cut by 2 bases, the J end by 0 bases, with 13 bases between. CDR3 loop: CASSYVAGNMNTEAFF. The CDR3 region has the DNA TGTGCCAGCAGTTACGTCGCAGGGAATATGAACACTGAAGCTTTCTTT.

The chain carries TRBV23-1 and TRBJ2-7; 10 nucleotides agree with TRBD1. TRBV23-1 has ORF status, its function being uncertain. Losses at the gene ends were 0 bases for V and 3 bases for J; bases not matched to a gene: 11. CDR3 length: 18 amino acids. The CDR3 here is CASSQSGTGALTLYEQYF. CDR3 DNA: TGCGCCAGCAGTCAATCGGGGACAGGGGCCCTAACTCTCTACGAGCAGTACTTC.

The sample holds many counts of this clonotype. The rearrangement links TRBV28 to TRBJ2-1, with D maybe TRBD2 (6 bases). Germline CDR1 MDHEN, CDR2 SYDVKM. The CDR3 covers 14 residues. V was shortened by 3 bases and J by 6 bases, with 12 bases between the two germline ends. DNA of the CDR3: TGTGCCAGCAGTTTGGCTAGCGTGGGCAATGAGCAGTTCTTC. This codes for CASSLASVGNEQFF.

This clonotype was picked up a small number of times. V gene TRBV4-2 combines with J gene TRBJ2-3; D is possibly TRBD2 (5 bases). V shed 4 bases and J shed 0 bases, with 17 bases lying between them. This CDR3 contains 17 residues. CDR1 and CDR2 (germline): LGHNA, YNFKEQ. The CDR3 nucleotides are TGTGCCAGCAGCCCAACCCTGGGGAGCGGCAGCACAGATACGCAGTATTTT. Protein product: CASSPTLGSGSTDTQYF.

This clonotype appeared a few times. The chain couples TRBV3-1 to TRBJ2-6; possible D gene TRBD2, 6 bases. With 7 bases removed from V and 0 bases from J, the gap between germline ends came to 10 bases. CDR3 length equals 15 residues. Germline V lookup: CDR1 LGHDT, CDR2 YNNKEL (reference sequence). CDR3 sequence reads: CASNGGSSGANVLTF. In DNA, the CDR3 is TGTGCCAGCAACGGGGGTTCCTCTGGGGCCAACGTCCTGACTTTC.

This clonotype has ten or more counts. The chain recombines TRBV5-1 with TRBJ1-6; D gene uncertain. Trimming took 4 bases from V and 4 from J, leaving 9 bases between them. Germline V CDR1 and CDR2: SGHRS, YFSETQ. The CDR3 runs 14 residues. Written as DNA, the CDR3 is TGCGCCAGCAGCCCCCAGGAATATAATTCACCCCTCCACTTT. Translation gives CASSPQEYNSPLHF. The full variable domain, in which reference TRBV5-1 and TRBJ1-6 provide the parts outside the CDR3, is KAGVTQTPRYLIKTRGQQVTLSCSPISGHRSVSWYQQTPGQGLQFLFEYFSETQRNKGNFPGRFSGRQFSNSRSEMNVSTLELGDSALYLCASSPQEYNSPLHFGNGTRLTVT.

This clonotype was seen many times. The V and J genes are TRBV16 and TRBJ1-5; D possibly corresponds to TRBD1 (5 bases). Looked up from germline, CDR1 is KGHSY and CDR2 is FQNENV. CDR3 length equals 12 residues. V lost 1 base and J lost 9, with 7 bases in between. CDR3 loop: CASSQYGGPQHF. The CDR3 nucleotides read TGTGCCAGCAGCCAATATGGGGGGCCCCAGCATTTT.

This clonotype appeared a few times. The chain employs TRBV5-1 and TRBJ2-3; the D is unclear. The CDR3 consists of 16 residues. Germline V gives CDR1 SGHRS, CDR2 YFSETQ. Trimming left V 4 bases short and J 0 bases short, with 15 bases between. DNA for the CDR3: TGCGCCAGCAGCCCCCCCTCCGTGGCTAGCACAGATACGCAGTATTTT. Its protein is CASSPPSVASTDTQYF.

This clonotype has only a few counts. The V and J genes are TRBV4-3 and TRBJ2-5, with D perhaps TRBD2 (5 bases). V lost 3 bases to trimming and J lost 4 bases, with 9 bases between them. Germline V gives CDR1 LGHNA, CDR2 YSLEER. The CDR3 runs 13 residues. The CDR3 DNA is TGCGCCAGCAGCCAGCGAGAGGGAGAGACCCAGTACTTC. It translates to CASSQREGETQYF.

As to this clonotype: With a much larger clone just one base away, this may be a read error. DNA of the CDR3: TGTGCCAGCAGCACGATCATTTCCCGGGACAGAAGAGCTTTCTTT. Amino acids: CASSTIISRDRRAFF. The chain uses TRBV5-5 and TRBJ1-1, with 7 bases that match TRBD1. Trimming cost V 4 bases and J 10 bases; bases outside gene matches: 16. There are 15 residues in the CDR3. Germline V lookup: CDR1 SGHKS, CDR2 YYEKEE (reference sequence).

This clonotype was seen repeatedly, ten times or more. The V and J genes are TRBV7-9 and TRBJ2-7; 12 bases match TRBD2. Germline loops: CDR1 SEHNR, CDR2 FQNEAQ (reference sequence). The CDR3 consists of 14 residues. With V trimmed by 4 bases and J by 2 bases, 0 bases remained unmatched. For the CDR3, the DNA is TGTGCCAGCAGCTCTAGCGGGGGGGCCTACGAGCAGTACTTC. It encodes CASSSSGGAYEQYF.

Many counts were recorded for this clonotype. The J gene is TRBJ2-1, the V gene TRBV12-3 or TRBV12-4, with D possibly matching TRBD2 (6 bases). V dropped 6 bases and J dropped 8 bases, with 14 bases sitting between them. This CDR3 has 13 amino acids. CDR3 coding DNA: TGTGCCAGCAGGTCCGGGGGAGGATATGAGCAGTTCTTC. This translates into CASRSGGGYEQFF.

This clonotype was observed a handful of times. The genes are TRBV30 and TRBJ1-6; TRBD1 matches at 7 bases. Germline trimming cut 3 bases from V and 19 bases from J; bases unmatched to any gene: 9. The CDR3 loop spans 11 amino acids. CDR1 is GTSNPN, CDR2 SVGIG, per germline (reference sequence). In nucleotides, the CDR3 is TGTGCCTGGAGCTCTGGACAGGCCAAGCACTTT. This gives the protein CAWSSGQAKHF.

This clonotype came up once. Being one base from a much bigger clone, this may be a read error. This chain joins TRBV4-2 and TRBJ2-7; tentative D call: TRBD2 (5 bases). In germline, CDR1 is LGHNA, CDR2 YNFKEQ. V was trimmed by 4 bases and J by 0 bases, leaving 16 bases between them. There are 16 residues in the CDR3. CDR3 in amino acids: CASSRSAVGSSYEQYF. CDR3 coding DNA: TGTGCCAGCAGCCGATCCGCCGTGGGGAGCTCCTACGAGCAGTACTTC.